This T cell receptor (beta chain) emerged from a study of monozygotic twins with cystic fibrosis (dated by TCRdb to the early 2020s). At the level of the whole study: About 3 micrograms of fragmented DNA went through 15 PCR cycles to produce barcoded libraries. To gauge how much genetics shapes V and J gene usage, the researchers compared TCR beta repertoires both within and across 16 monozygotic twin pairs who have cystic fibrosis. The cohort included ten female and six male twin pairs, mostly children and adolescents, aged roughly 2.0 to 40 years with a median of about 8.2 years. Twins were ranked among over a thousand cohort participants for weight-for-height and FEVPerc (FEV1 disease centile) on the day of blood sampling. Data for three of the twin pairs had already been reported earlier in a different context.

Overall study results and their limits: No association turned up between shared CDR3 numbers and age, concordance or disease severity, and the cohort was small. In 13 of 16 pairs, V gene usage most closely resembled the co-twin's, and the same held for J usage in 8 of 16 pairs, a pattern suggesting genetic constraints. Monozygotic CF twin pairs shared significantly more nucleotide-identical clonotypes within each pair than unrelated CF individuals shared with one another (P = 0.000026, Mann-Whitney). Simpson clonality was generally low (median about 0.0087), suggesting a naive-dominated repertoire, with higher clonality in the most severely affected patients.

Trimming removed 0 bases from V and 5 bases from J, leaving 4 bases between the germline ends. Reading the germline V gene gives CDR1 SNHLY and CDR2 FYNNEI. From the cysteine up to the phenylalanine, the CDR3 has a length of 12 residues. Left in the record is the CDR3 DNA by itself, 36 bases read in frame from the first base. On this clone: Its binding antigen is unknown. Base quality data are lacking; no much larger clone is found one base away.

The twin pairs came from the European Cystic Fibrosis Twin and Sibling Study Cohort, which recruited patients from more than 150 CF clinics across 14 European countries. Zygosity and CFTR genotype were confirmed in-house, and zygosity was tested by multiplex PCR of nine short tandem repeat loci. Peripheral blood was sampled from each twin, and clinical parameters were recorded on the day of blood sampling. Phenol/chloroform extraction was used to isolate genomic DNA from peripheral blood cells, and the DNA was then kept in TE buffer at 4 degrees C. Following the manufacturer's instructions, TCR beta CDR3 regions were amplified by multiplex PCR with the immunoSEQ immune profiling system. An Illumina NextSeq system was used for sequencing. Regarding the original processing steps: The immunoSEQ Analyzer platform handled processing of the sequence data, and clonality was calculated by taking the square root of Simpson's index of productive rearrangements. Similarity in V and J usage was measured by Jensen-Shannon distance, and OLGA was used to compute CDR3 generation probabilities. Shared CDR3 sequences were searched against the immuneACCESS database (August 2020) and VDJdb (December 2020). Sourced from immuneACCESS, this table was stored by TCRdb with only in-frame sequences that have V and J called. A share of the clones is absent; for the studies checked, an unresolved V gene accounts for under half, and the remainder has no known explanation. V and J calls and clone size come straight from that table; D and trimming were deduced from the DNA. In this sample the table shows 18,000 or so clones, about 89% of which occur a single time. The ten largest clones take up more than 1.5% of the sample.

Sequences were obtained from blood. The receptor's source is a girl aged 2 to 9 with cystic fibrosis. The rearrangement combines TRBV2 with TRBJ1-1; the D gene remains uncertain. The CDR3 corresponds to CASSEARTEAFF. At the DNA level, the sequence is TGTGCCAGCAGTGAAGCGCGGACTGAAGCTTTCTTT.